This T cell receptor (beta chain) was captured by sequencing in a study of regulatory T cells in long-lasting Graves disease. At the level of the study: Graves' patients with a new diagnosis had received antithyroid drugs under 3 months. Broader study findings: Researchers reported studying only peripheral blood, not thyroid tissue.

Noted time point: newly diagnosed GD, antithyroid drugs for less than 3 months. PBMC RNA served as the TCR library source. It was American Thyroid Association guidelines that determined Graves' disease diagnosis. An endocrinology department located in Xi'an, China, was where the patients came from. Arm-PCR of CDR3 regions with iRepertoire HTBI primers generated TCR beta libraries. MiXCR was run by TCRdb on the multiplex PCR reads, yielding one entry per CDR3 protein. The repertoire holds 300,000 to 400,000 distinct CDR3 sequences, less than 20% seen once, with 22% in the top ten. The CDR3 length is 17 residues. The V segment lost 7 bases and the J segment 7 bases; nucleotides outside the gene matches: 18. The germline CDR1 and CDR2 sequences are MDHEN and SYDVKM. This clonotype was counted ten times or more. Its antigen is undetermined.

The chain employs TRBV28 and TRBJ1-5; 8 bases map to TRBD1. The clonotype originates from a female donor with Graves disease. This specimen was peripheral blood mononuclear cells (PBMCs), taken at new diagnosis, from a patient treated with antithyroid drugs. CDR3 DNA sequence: TGTGCCAGCATACGTTGGGGGGGAACAGGGGGTCGGCAGCCCCAGCATTTT. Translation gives CASIRWGGTGGRQPQHF.